The 3 T cell receptor beta chains given below trace back to one sample, sequenced in a study of response to subunit inactivated influenza vaccine. From the RT-PCR reads, TCRdb called clonotypes with MiXCR, one entry per CDR3 protein. The repertoire consists of 590,000 or so distinct CDR3 sequences, with less than 15% occurring once and the leading ten covering 7.6%. Sequences were derived from PBMCs from blood, sampled roughly 2 weeks before vaccination. The receptor set was obtained from a man aged 50 or older who received an inactivated influenza vaccine.

This clonotype was seen only a few times. The chain has TRBV7-2 and TRBJ2-7; either TRBD1 or TRBD2 may supply D (5 bases each). V gave up 4 bases and J gave up 7 bases, with 17 bases separating them. This CDR3 is built from 14 residues. Germline V gene data show CDR1 as SGHTA and CDR2 as FQGNSA. The CDR3 DNA reads TGTGCCAGCAGCTCCCGTTCCGGGACGGCAGAGCAGTACTTC. This sequence encodes CASSSRSGTAEQYF.

This chain connects TRBV6-5 to TRBJ2-7, with 9 bases identical to TRBD1. The CDR3 extends over 16 amino acids. Germline V gives CDR1 MNHEY, CDR2 SVGAGI. V was clipped by 6 bases and J by 5 bases; unmatched bases: 14. CDR3 in amino acids: CASRSSGTGLIHEQYF. In nucleotides, the CDR3 is TGTGCCAGCAGATCCTCCGGGACAGGGCTCATCCACGAGCAGTACTTC.

In this sample, this clonotype turned up a few times. V usage is TRBV11-2 and J usage is TRBJ2-1; TRBD2 matches 15 bases. V trimming: 2 bases; J trimming: 4 bases; junction bases outside the gene matches: 12. CDR1 and CDR2 (germline): SGHAT, FQNNGV. CDR3 length: 20 residues. CDR3 residues: CASSLSSGLAGGPLYNEQFF. The DNA for the CDR3 is TGTGCCAGCAGCTTAAGCAGTGGACTAGCGGGGGGGCCGTTATACAATGAGCAGTTCTTC. Drawing the rest from reference TRBV11-2 and TRBJ2-1, the complete variable domain is EAGVAQSPRYKIIEKRQSVAFWCNPISGHATLYWYQQILGQGPKLLIQFQNNGVVDDSQLPKDRFSAERLKGVDSTLKIQPAKLEDSAVYLCASSLSSGLAGGPLYNEQFFGPGTRLTVL.